These 30 T cell receptor beta chains were all obtained from the same sample, sequenced in a study of T cell changes during pregnancy in multiple sclerosis. Assay: immunoSEQ multiplex PCR; the TCRdb copy retains only in-frame clones and omits some. The top ten hold 0.38% of the sample, which has over 50,000 clones, 70% to 90% seen once. The specimen was CD4+ T cells from peripheral blood mononuclear cells, collected in the third trimester of pregnancy. The source of these receptors is a female donor with multiple sclerosis, enrolled in a pregnancy study.

The chain is built from TRBV9 and TRBJ2-5; 8 nucleotides align to TRBD2. In germline, CDR1 is SGDLS, CDR2 YYNGEE. The CDR3 sequence is 16 residues long. V lost 4 bases to trimming and J lost 5 bases; unmatched junction nucleotides: 13. The CDR3 protein is CASSPPAGAWGETQYF. DNA for the CDR3: TGTGCCAGCAGCCCCCCAGCGGGGGCCTGGGGGGAGACCCAGTACTTC.

This clone was found a few times. This chain links TRBV19 with TRBJ1-6; 9 bases align to TRBD1. The germline V gene encodes CDR1 LNHDA and CDR2 SQIVND (reference sequence). This CDR3 spans 14 amino acids. V lost 6 bases and J lost 14; bases outside the gene matches: 11. CDR3 nucleotide sequence: TGTGCCAGTAGCACCGGGACAGGGTGGTTCACCCTCCACTTT. Protein sequence: CASSTGTGWFTLHF.

This clone appeared a few times. The chain employs TRBV10-3 and TRBJ1-1, with D hard to call. The CDR3 is made up of 13 amino acids. V was pared by 8 bases and J by 5 bases, with 15 bases between. Germline V CDR1 and CDR2: ENHRY, SYGVKD. This CDR3 is CAIGSPSGTEAFF. CDR3 DNA: TGTGCCATCGGATCTCCCTCCGGGACTGAAGCTTTCTTT.

As to this clone: Distinct nucleotide sequences in the sample also encode this CDR3. The J gene is TRBJ1-6, the V gene TRBV6-5, with 9 positions matching TRBD1. Germline assignment: CDR1 MNHEY and CDR2 SVGAGI. The CDR3 has 15 amino acids. Trimming took 0 bases from V and 8 from J; bases not matched to a gene: 2. CDR3 nucleotides: TGTGCCAGCAGTTACTCCCGGACAGGGGATTCACCCCTCCACTTT. As protein: CASSYSRTGDSPLHF.

The chain links TRBV7-9 to TRBJ1-6; TRBD1 is a possible D gene (5 bases). This CDR3 is 12 amino acids long. The germline V gene encodes CDR1 SEHNR and CDR2 FQNEAQ (reference sequence). Trimming stripped 10 bases from V and 7 bases from J, with 11 bases between. CDR3 sequence (DNA): TGTGCCACCGCGACAGAGAATTCACCCCTCCACTTT. Its translation: CATATENSPLHF.

This chain connects TRBV20-1 to TRBJ2-7, with 7 bases fitting TRBD1. The length of the CDR3 is 11 residues. Germline V CDR1 and CDR2: DFQATT, SNEGSKA (reference sequence). V gave up 2 bases and J gave up 12 bases; unmatched junction bases: 7. CDR3 sequence (DNA): TGCAGTGCTAGAAGGCCGGGACAGTCGTACTTC. Protein product: CSARRPGQSYF.

The chain joins TRBV7-2 to TRBJ1-5, with D hard to call. This CDR3 has 13 amino acids. The V and J ends lost 6 bases and 0 bases respectively, with 6 bases between them. Germline CDR1 and CDR2: SGHTA and FQGNSA. This chain's CDR3 is CASSPNSNQPQHF. CDR3 coding DNA: TGTGCCAGCAGTCCAAATAGCAATCAGCCCCAGCATTTT.

V and J are TRBV5-8 and TRBJ1-5; D gene unclear. Germline V lookup: CDR1 SGHTS, CDR2 YDEGEE. This CDR3 has 14 residues. The V end was cut by 4 bases, the J end by 9 bases, with 17 bases between. The chain's CDR3 is CASSINRPLGPQHF. The CDR3 coding sequence is TGTGCCAGCAGCATAAACAGACCGTTAGGGCCCCAGCATTTT.

As for this clone: Distinct nucleotide sequences in the sample also encode this CDR3. The J gene is TRBJ2-7, the V gene TRBV30, with D possibly TRBD2 on 5 matching bases. Germline CDR1 is GTSNPN and CDR2 is SVGIG (reference sequence). CDR3 length: 14 amino acids. Trimming shortened V by 0 bases and J by 0 bases, and 9 bases separated the two germline ends. The CDR3 protein is CAWSVGGSSYEQYF. CDR3 nucleotides: TGTGCCTGGAGTGTCGGTGGGAGCTCCTACGAGCAGTACTTC.

CDR3 bases: TGCGCCAGCACTCTGGACAGTTCAACCTCTGGAAACACCATATATTTT. Residues: CASTLDSSTSGNTIYF. The chain links TRBV4-1 to TRBJ1-3; perhaps TRBD1 as D (6 bases). V dropped 7 bases and J dropped 0 bases, with 16 bases sitting between them. The CDR3 runs to 16 residues. Germline V lookup: CDR1 MGHRA, CDR2 YSYEKL.

The rearrangement links TRBV5-1 to TRBJ2-1; D is unresolved. The CDR3 consists of 12 residues. Trimming shortened V by 0 bases and J by 9 bases, and 7 bases separated the two germline ends. The V gene's germline CDR1 is SGHRS and CDR2 YFSETQ. The CDR3 loop is CASSLDFGEQFF. In nucleotides, the CDR3 is TGCGCCAGCAGCTTGGATTTCGGTGAGCAGTTCTTC.

The chain combines TRBV5-1 with TRBJ1-2; the match to TRBD1 covers 7 bases. This CDR3 comprises 14 residues. Germline-derived CDR1 and CDR2 are SGHRS and YFSETQ. V trimming: 4 bases; J trimming: 5 bases; junction bases outside the gene matches: 8. This CDR3 reads CASSHGQEPYGYTF. The DNA for the CDR3 is TGCGCCAGCAGCCACGGACAGGAACCGTATGGCTACACCTTC.

The chain links TRBV2 to TRBJ2-7; D unresolved. The V gene's germline CDR1 is SNHLY and CDR2 FYNNEI. The CDR3 has 14 residues. The ends were cut back, 7 bases at V and 2 bases at J, with 15 bases in the middle. CDR3 loop: CASTQVWVPYEQYF. The CDR3 DNA follows: TGTGCCAGCACCCAGGTGTGGGTCCCCTACGAGCAGTACTTC.

The V and J genes are TRBV4-2 and TRBJ2-7; 12 bases match TRBD2. This CDR3 has 15 amino acids. CDR1 and CDR2 (germline): LGHNA, YNFKEQ. The V gene end was trimmed by 4 bases and the J gene end by 4 bases; junction bases not matched to a gene: 5. CDR3 region: CASSPTGTSGYEQYF. CDR3 coding DNA: TGTGCCAGCAGCCCGACCGGGACTAGCGGGTACGAGCAGTACTTC.

The J gene is TRBJ2-2, the V gene TRBV7-8, with TRBD2 matching 10 bases. The CDR3 has 16 amino acids. V gave up 4 bases and J gave up 4 bases; unmatched junction bases: 6. CDR1 and CDR2 from the germline V gene are SGHVS and FQNEAQ. CDR3 DNA: TGTGCCAGCAGCTCTGGACTAGCGGCTCTCACCGGGGAGCTGTTTTTT. Translation: CASSSGLAALTGELFF.

The chain employs TRBV19 and TRBJ2-3; a weak D match, TRBD1 (5 bases). The CDR3 sequence is 15 residues long. Trimming cost V 1 base and J 3 bases, with 11 bases left between them. Germline-derived CDR1 and CDR2 are LNHDA and SQIVND (reference sequence). The CDR3: CASSIGQGQTDTQYF. CDR3 sequence (DNA): TGTGCCAGTAGTATAGGGCAGGGTCAAACAGATACGCAGTATTTT.

The CDR3 is CAWSPFPAQGAQDEQYF. The CDR3 DNA follows: TGTGCCTGGAGTCCCTTTCCGGCACAGGGGGCCCAGGACGAGCAGTACTTC. This sequence joins TRBV30 and TRBJ2-7; 9 nucleotides agree with TRBD1. Germline V lookup: CDR1 GTSNPN, CDR2 SVGIG (reference sequence). The trim removed 2 bases at V and 5 bases at J, leaving 16 bases unmatched. CDR3 length: 17 amino acids. The entire variable domain, with the rest obtained from reference TRBV30 and TRBJ2-7, is as follows: SQTIHQWPATLVQPVGSPLSLECTVEGTSNPNLYWYRQAAGRGLQLLFYSVGIGQISSEVPQNLSASRPQDRQFILSSKKLLLSDSGFYLCAWSPFPAQGAQDEQYFGPGTRLTVT.

This chain joins TRBV30 and TRBJ1-5; no clear D gene. Germline V gene lookup returns CDR1 GTSNPN and CDR2 SVGIG (reference sequence). The germline V and J ends were trimmed by 2 bases and 3 bases, with 8 bases remaining between them. The CDR3 loop spans 13 amino acids. The CDR3 nucleotides read TGTGCCTGGAGTAGCACGCACAATCAGCCCCAGCATTTT. It codes for CAWSSTHNQPQHF.

This clone has just one count. CDR3 DNA sequence: TGCTCGTCAGATAAAGGGGGGGGCCAGTTAGGAGGTACGCAGTATTTT. Its translation: CSSDKGGGQLGGTQYF. The chain is built from TRBV5-1 and TRBJ2-3; perhaps TRBD2 as D (7 bases). Germline V CDR1 and CDR2: SGHRS, YFSETQ. CDR3 length equals 16 residues.

The genes are TRBV7-2 and TRBJ1-1, with D perhaps matching TRBD1 (5 bases). Germline CDR1 is SGHTA and CDR2 is FQGNSA. CDR3 length: 14 amino acids. With 5 bases removed from V and 3 bases from J, the gap between germline ends came to 13 bases. CDR3 sequence reads: CASSRGTAYTEAFF. The CDR3 bases are TGTGCCAGCAGCCGCGGGACGGCATACACTGAAGCTTTCTTT.

This clone was seen a handful of times. The chain recombines TRBV18 with TRBJ1-5; TRBD1 matches at 9 bases. CDR3 length: 14 amino acids. Trimming at V came to 5 bases and at J to 6 bases, leaving 5 bases not matched to a gene. CDR1 is KGHSH, CDR2 LQKENI, per germline. CDR3 in amino acids: CASSWDRERQPQHF. DNA for the CDR3: TGTGCCAGCTCATGGGACAGGGAACGTCAGCCCCAGCATTTT.

This clone was counted a single time. V usage is TRBV7-2 and J usage is TRBJ1-2; D not resolved. The CDR3 totals 12 residues. Germline CDR1 and CDR2: SGHTA and FQGNSA. Trimming removed 5 bases at V and 4 bases at J, with 8 bases between. The CDR3 region has the DNA TGTGCCAGCAGCCCGGGTACCTATGGCTACACCTTC. Its protein product is CASSPGTYGYTF.

The sample holds a few counts of this clone. J is TRBJ2-5 and V is TRBV7-2; perhaps TRBD2 as D (6 bases). The CDR3 totals 14 residues. Germline CDR1 and CDR2: SGHTA and FQGNSA. Trimming took 5 bases from V and 0 from J, leaving 10 bases between them. CDR3 region: CASSPAGNQETQYF. The CDR3 nucleotides read TGTGCCAGCAGCCCGGCGGGGAACCAAGAGACCCAGTACTTC.

This sequence joins TRBV6-6 and TRBJ1-2; D may be TRBD1 (6 bases). The CDR3 spans 15 residues. CDR1 is MNHNY and CDR2 is SVGAGI in the germline V gene (reference sequence). The V and J ends lost 7 bases and 1 base respectively, with 16 bases between them. The CDR3 region is CASTWDTMDNYGYTF. The CDR3 nucleotides are TGTGCCAGCACCTGGGACACGATGGATAACTATGGCTACACCTTC.

J is TRBJ2-1 and V is TRBV5-1; the D gene is possibly TRBD2 (5 bases). This CDR3 comprises 15 residues. Germline assignment: CDR1 SGHRS and CDR2 YFSETQ. Trimming left V 3 bases short and J 4 bases short, with 14 bases between. Written as DNA, the CDR3 is TGCGCCAGCAGCTCGCAAGCCGGGGATTACAATGAGCAGTTCTTC. Translation: CASSSQAGDYNEQFF.

Concerning this clone itself: Other DNA sequences in the same sample also yield this CDR3. CDR3 sequence: CASSPPGSSNQPQHF. In DNA, the CDR3 is TGTGCCAGCTCACCGCCCGGGTCAAGCAATCAGCCCCAGCATTTT. The chain uses TRBV18 and TRBJ1-5; D unresolved. The CDR3 has 15 amino acids. The ends were cut back, 3 bases at V and 1 base at J, with 10 bases in the middle. The germline CDR1 and CDR2 sequences are KGHSH and LQKENI.

The CDR3 loop reads CASSLILDSRYGYTF. The CDR3 DNA is TGCGCCAGCAGCTTGATCTTGGACAGTCGATATGGCTACACCTTC. The chain combines TRBV5-1 with TRBJ1-2; D might be TRBD1 (6 bases). The germline gives CDR1 SGHRS, CDR2 YFSETQ. V lost 1 base and J 5 bases, leaving 15 bases between the germline ends. This CDR3 is 15 amino acids long.

The chain uses TRBV6-6 and TRBJ2-7; 8 bases are a match to TRBD1. The V and J ends lost 0 bases and 3 bases, in that order; junction bases with no gene match: 4. This CDR3 comprises 15 residues. Germline CDR1 MNHNY, CDR2 SVGAGI (reference sequence). The CDR3 region is CASSYSGQVFYEQYF. The CDR3 coding sequence is TGTGCCAGCAGTTACTCGGGACAGGTATTCTACGAGCAGTACTTC.

V is TRBV7-9 and J is TRBJ1-2; TRBD1 agrees at 7 bases. There are 16 residues in the CDR3. Germline V lookup: CDR1 SEHNR, CDR2 FQNEAQ (reference sequence). Trimming at V came to 1 base and at J to 8 bases, leaving 13 bases not matched to a gene. DNA of the CDR3: TGTGCCAGCAGCTTAGACAGGGGCGATCTCTCTCCCGGCTACACCTTC. Translated, it gives CASSLDRGDLSPGYTF. The full variable domain, its missing parts supplied by reference TRBV7-9 and TRBJ1-2, is DTGVSQNPRHKITKRGQNVTFRCDPISEHNRLYWYRQTLGQGPEFLTYFQNEAQLEKSRLLSDRFSAERPKGSFSTLEIQRTEQGDSAMYLCASSLDRGDLSPGYTFGSGTRLTVV.

The V gene is TRBV6-5, the J gene TRBJ1-2; unclear D gene. The CDR3 has 14 residues. Between the trimmed V and J ends, which lost 6 bases and 2 bases, there was a span of 13 bases. Germline CDR1 and CDR2: MNHEY and SVGAGI. The DNA of the CDR3 is TGTGCCAGCAGCCAAGACCGGGGAAACTATGGCTACACCTTC. Its protein product is CASSQDRGNYGYTF.